Following are 22 T cell receptor beta chains from one sample sequenced in a study of cytomegalovirus exposure and HLA in healthy donors. The PCR made use of 60 Vbeta and 13 Jbeta primers. Only in-frame clones appear in the TCRdb table, and some are missing; sequencing was by immunoSEQ multiplex PCR. The table has some 160,000 clones, over 70% seen once. The specimen was PBMCs. These receptor sequences come from a woman under 30 in good health and CMV-seronegative.

This clone was recorded only once. The gene calls are TRBV7-9 and TRBJ1-1; unclear D gene. Per the germline V gene, CDR1 is SEHNR and CDR2 is FQNEAQ (reference sequence). Trimming took off 4 bases at V and 0 bases at J, with 12 bases between the two ends. The CDR3 consists of 15 residues. CDR3 sequence reads: CASSWPGSMNTEAFF. The CDR3 coding sequence is TGTGCCAGCAGCTGGCCGGGGAGCATGAACACTGAAGCTTTCTTT. Combining the CDR3 with reference TRBV7-9 and TRBJ1-1 gives the whole variable domain DTGVSQNPRHKITKRGQNVTFRCDPISEHNRLYWYRQTLGQGPEFLTYFQNEAQLEKSRLLSDRFSAERPKGSFSTLEIQRTEQGDSAMYLCASSWPGSMNTEAFFGQGTRLTVV.

This clone has more than one count but fewer than ten. The rearrangement uses TRBV5-1 and TRBJ1-1, with 9 positions matching TRBD1. Germline V lookup: CDR1 SGHRS, CDR2 YFSETQ. V lost 3 bases, J lost 1 base, and 1 base stayed unmatched. CDR3 length: 14 residues. CDR3 loop: CASSWGQGNTEAFF. The CDR3 DNA reads as TGCGCCAGCAGCTGGGGACAGGGGAACACTGAAGCTTTCTTT.

The chain recombines TRBV28 with TRBJ1-2, with 7 nucleotides matching TRBD1. Per germline, CDR1 MDHEN and CDR2 SYDVKM. With 7 bases clipped from V and 7 bases from J, the junction kept 15 bases outside the gene matches. CDR3 size: 15 residues. This chain's CDR3 is CASTRDSRISTGYTF. CDR3 in DNA: TGTGCCAGCACCCGGGACAGCCGCATTTCGACTGGCTACACCTTC.

The V gene is TRBV12-5, the J gene TRBJ1-1, with unresolved D. V gave up 8 bases and J gave up 3 bases, with 10 bases separating them. There are 12 residues in the CDR3. Looked up from germline, CDR1 is LGHNT and CDR2 is FRNRAP. CDR3 protein: CASYGADTEAFF. The CDR3 DNA follows: TGTGCTAGTTACGGAGCAGACACTGAAGCTTTCTTT.

The gene calls are TRBV19 and TRBJ2-2; unclear D gene. The germline V gene encodes CDR1 LNHDA and CDR2 SQIVND (reference sequence). CDR3 size: 14 residues. The V and J ends lost 5 bases and 7 bases respectively, with 14 bases between them. The CDR3 nucleotides read TGTGCCAGTAGTCCCCGTGCAATCGGCGGGGAGCTGTTTTTT. Protein sequence: CASSPRAIGGELFF.

The V and J genes are TRBV5-1 and TRBJ1-1; D gene unclear. Trimming shortened V by 5 bases and J by 1 base, and 12 bases separated the two germline ends. CDR3 length: 14 residues. From germline, CDR1 is SGHRS and CDR2 YFSETQ. DNA of the CDR3: TGCGCCAGCAGTTCCCCTAACCGGAACACTGAAGCTTTCTTT. It is translated as CASSSPNRNTEAFF.

The chain has TRBV4-1 and TRBJ1-6, with TRBD1 identical over 7 bases. The CDR3 totals 14 residues. V lost 3 bases, J lost 10 bases, and 6 bases stayed unmatched. Germline V gene data show CDR1 as MGHRA and CDR2 as YSYEKL. The CDR3 protein is CASSQDRPRSPLHF. The CDR3 region has the DNA TGCGCCAGCAGCCAGGACAGGCCAAGATCACCCCTCCACTTT.

The chain uses TRBV4-1 and TRBJ1-5, with TRBD1 as a possible D gene (5 bases). Trimming pared 0 bases from V and 1 base from J, leaving 22 bases between. The CDR3 consists of 20 residues. Germline CDR1 and CDR2: MGHRA and YSYEKL. CDR3 residues: CASSQDQVFGGTGSNQPQHF. CDR3 coding DNA: TGCGCCAGCAGCCAAGATCAAGTCTTCGGGGGGACTGGAAGCAATCAGCCCCAGCATTTT.

This clone was picked up one time. V and J are TRBV6-1 and TRBJ1-2; D might be TRBD1 (6 bases). V shed 7 bases and J shed 2 bases, with 11 bases lying between them. The germline CDR1 and CDR2 sequences are MNHNS and SASEGT. The CDR3 sequence is 13 residues long. CDR3 sequence: CASTLGANYGYTF. CDR3 nucleotides: TGTGCCAGCACCCTGGGGGCAAACTATGGCTACACCTTC.

The chain uses TRBV14 and TRBJ2-7, with no clear D. The V and J ends lost 0 bases and 9 bases respectively, with 12 bases between them. The CDR3 is made up of 13 amino acids. Germline V gene sequence: CDR1 SGHDN, CDR2 FVKESK. This chain's CDR3 is CASSQDKRRRQYF. The CDR3 nucleotides read TGTGCCAGCAGCCAAGATAAGAGGCGTCGGCAGTACTTC.

The V and J genes are TRBV7-9 and TRBJ1-1; the D gene is possibly TRBD1 (6 bases). V lost 6 bases and J 8 bases, leaving 10 bases between the germline ends. In germline, CDR1 is SEHNR, CDR2 FQNEAQ (reference sequence). CDR3 size: 11 residues. CDR3 coding DNA: TGTGCCAGCAGACCAGGGGTGGAAGCTTTCTTT. Translating it yields CASRPGVEAFF.

This clone was counted once. The chain is built from TRBV5-1 and TRBJ2-3, with a tentative D call TRBD2 (5 bases). The CDR3 spans 15 residues. CDR1 SGHRS and CDR2 YFSETQ come from the germline V gene. Deletions cut 4 bases from V and 4 bases from J, with 16 bases between. The CDR3 nucleotides read TGCGCCAGCAGCACCTACGGGGATCCCCCAGATACGCAGTATTTT. Its protein is CASSTYGDPPDTQYF.

The chain carries TRBV6-1 and TRBJ2-7; D may be TRBD2 (6 bases). The V gene lost 6 bases and the J gene lost 5 bases, with 17 bases spanning the gap. Germline values: CDR1 MNHNS, CDR2 SASEGT. CDR3 length equals 14 residues. The CDR3 DNA reads TGTGCCAGCAGCGTGGGACTCCTTGTAAACGAGCAGTACTTC. Translation gives CASSVGLLVNEQYF.

The gene calls are TRBV7-2 and TRBJ1-1; D is ambiguous. Germline V CDR1 and CDR2: SGHTA, FQGNSA. V lost 1 base and J lost 1, with 4 bases in between. The CDR3 runs 13 residues. The CDR3, as DNA: TGTGCCAGCAGCTTAGGACAGAACACTGAAGCTTTCTTT. Amino acids: CASSLGQNTEAFF.

The rearrangement links TRBV30 to TRBJ2-3, with a weak D call TRBD1 (5 bases). In germline, CDR1 is GTSNPN, CDR2 SVGIG (reference sequence). There are 14 residues in the CDR3. With 3 bases removed from V and 5 bases from J, the gap between germline ends came to 15 bases. CDR3: CAWSQGQALDTQYF. The DNA for the CDR3 is TGTGCCTGGAGCCAGGGCCAGGCTCTAGATACGCAGTATTTT.

The genes are TRBV2 and TRBJ2-2; 14 nucleotides match TRBD2. With 7 bases clipped from V and 7 bases from J, the junction kept 2 bases outside the gene matches. Germline V gene lookup returns CDR1 SNHLY and CDR2 FYNNEI. This CDR3 has 14 residues. CDR3 DNA sequence: TGTGCCAGCACGGGACTAGCGGGGGTCGGGGAGCTGTTTTTT. Translating gives CASTGLAGVGELFF.

This clone was seen once. The chain couples TRBV19 to TRBJ2-7; D possibly corresponds to TRBD1 (6 bases). The CDR3 runs to 13 residues. Germline assignment: CDR1 LNHDA and CDR2 SQIVND (reference sequence). The V gene lost 10 bases and the J gene lost 4 bases, with 17 bases spanning the gap. The CDR3 bases are TGTGCCACCTCCCGACAGGAAGGTTACGAGCAGTACTTC. Its translation: CATSRQEGYEQYF.

The chain links TRBV5-8 to TRBJ2-7; TRBD1 matches 7 bases. Germline CDR1 reads SGHTS; CDR2 reads YDEGEE. CDR3 length: 15 residues. With V trimmed by 0 bases and J by 1 base, 4 bases remained unmatched. The CDR3 region has the DNA TGTGCCAGCAGCTTGGCGACAGGGTTTTCCTACGAGCAGTACTTC. It is translated as CASSLATGFSYEQYF.

This clone was observed a few times. This chain links TRBV7-8 with TRBJ1-1; D gene unclear. The V and J ends lost 2 bases and 5 bases respectively, with 12 bases between them. The CDR3 is 14 residues long. In germline, CDR1 is SGHVS, CDR2 FQNEAQ. The CDR3 spells CASSLMRSGTEAFF. The CDR3 nucleotides read TGTGCCAGCAGCTTAATGAGGAGCGGGACTGAAGCTTTCTTT.

The rearrangement joins TRBV6-1 to TRBJ1-2; no clear D gene. Germline lookup yields CDR1 MNHNS and CDR2 SASEGT. The CDR3 consists of 11 residues. Deletions cut 6 bases from V and 7 bases from J, with 9 bases between. For the CDR3, the DNA is TGTGCCAGCAGACTAATTTTTGGCTACACCTTC. Translating gives CASRLIFGYTF.

This clone showed up just a few times. The gene calls are TRBV14 and TRBJ1-2, with TRBD1 identical over 9 bases. The V gene's germline CDR1 is SGHDN and CDR2 FVKESK. J was trimmed by 8 bases and V by 4 bases; bases with no gene match: 11. The CDR3 is made up of 15 amino acids. The DNA for the CDR3 is TGTGCCAGCAGCCTCGGGACAGGGTGGCTCCAGGGCTACACCTTC. Its protein product is CASSLGTGWLQGYTF. Based on the CDR3 plus reference TRBV14 and TRBJ1-2, the full variable domain is EAGVTQFPSHSVIEKGQTVTLRCDPISGHDNLYWYRRVMGKEIKFLLHFVKESKQDESGMPNNRFLAERTGGTYSTLKVQPAELEDSGVYFCASSLGTGWLQGYTFGSGTRLTVV.

This chain links TRBV9 with TRBJ1-3, with D perhaps TRBD1 (6 bases). The CDR3 loop spans 16 amino acids. The V end lost 1 base, the J end lost 0 bases, and 11 bases lay between the germline ends. From germline, CDR1 is SGDLS and CDR2 YYNGEE. This CDR3 is CASSVSAGASGNTIYF. Here the CDR3 DNA reads TGTGCCAGCAGCGTAAGTGCAGGGGCCTCTGGAAACACCATATATTTT.